This T cell receptor (beta chain) was retrieved from a study of control samples from healthy donors and cancer patients. Measured with immunoSEQ multiplex PCR; TCRdb has only the in-frame clones, and not every one. The data contain roughly 100,000 clones, around 86% of them singletons. Trimming at V came to 7 bases and at J to 7 bases, leaving 4 bases not matched to a gene. The CDR3 has 13 residues. The germline gives CDR1 MNHEY, CDR2 SVGAGI. This clone was seen just once. The origin of this receptor is a woman aged 45-65 years in good health. The J gene is TRBJ1-6, the V gene TRBV6-5; 7 bases are shared with TRBD1. Sequenced sample: blood. The CDR3 loop is CASNRDSNSPLHF. The CDR3 DNA reads as TGTGCCAGCAACAGGGACAGCAATTCACCCCTCCACTTT.